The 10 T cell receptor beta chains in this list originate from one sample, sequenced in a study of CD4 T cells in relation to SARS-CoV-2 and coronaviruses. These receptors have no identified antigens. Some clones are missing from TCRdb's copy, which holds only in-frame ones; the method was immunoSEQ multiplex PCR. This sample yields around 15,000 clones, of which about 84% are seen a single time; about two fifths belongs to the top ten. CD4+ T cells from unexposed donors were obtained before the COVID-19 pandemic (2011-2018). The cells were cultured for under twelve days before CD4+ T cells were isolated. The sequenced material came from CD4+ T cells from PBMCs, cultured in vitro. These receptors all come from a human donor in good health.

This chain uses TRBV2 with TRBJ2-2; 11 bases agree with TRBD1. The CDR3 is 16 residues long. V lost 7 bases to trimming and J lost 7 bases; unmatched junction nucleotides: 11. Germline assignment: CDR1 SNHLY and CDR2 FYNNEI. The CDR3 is CASTTQRTGGIGELFF. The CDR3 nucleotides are TGTGCCAGCACCACACAACGGACAGGGGGCATCGGGGAGCTGTTTTTT.

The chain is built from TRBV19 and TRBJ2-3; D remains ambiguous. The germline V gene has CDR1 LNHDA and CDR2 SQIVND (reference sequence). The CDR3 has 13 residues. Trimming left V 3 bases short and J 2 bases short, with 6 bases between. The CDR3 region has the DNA TGTGCCAGTAGTATCGGAGTCACAGATACGCAGTATTTT. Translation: CASSIGVTDTQYF.

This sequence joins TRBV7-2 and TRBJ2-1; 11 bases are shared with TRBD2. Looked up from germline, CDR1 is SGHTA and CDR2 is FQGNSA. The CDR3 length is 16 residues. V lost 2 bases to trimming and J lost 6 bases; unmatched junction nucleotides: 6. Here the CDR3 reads CASSLFSSGGFNEQFF. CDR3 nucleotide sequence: TGTGCCAGCAGCTTATTTTCTAGCGGGGGGTTCAATGAGCAGTTCTTC. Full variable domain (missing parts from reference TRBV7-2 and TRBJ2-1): GAGVSQSPSNKVTEKGKDVELRCDPISGHTALYWYRQSLGQGLEFLIYFQGNSAPDKSGLPSDRFSAERTGGSVSTLTIQRTQQEDSAVYLCASSLFSSGGFNEQFFGPGTRLTVL.

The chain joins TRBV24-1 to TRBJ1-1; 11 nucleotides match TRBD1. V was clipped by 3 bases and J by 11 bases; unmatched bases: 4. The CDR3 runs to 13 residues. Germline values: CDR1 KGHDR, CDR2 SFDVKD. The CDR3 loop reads CATSDGDRGRAFF. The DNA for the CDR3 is TGTGCCACCAGTGATGGGGACAGGGGGAGGGCTTTCTTT.

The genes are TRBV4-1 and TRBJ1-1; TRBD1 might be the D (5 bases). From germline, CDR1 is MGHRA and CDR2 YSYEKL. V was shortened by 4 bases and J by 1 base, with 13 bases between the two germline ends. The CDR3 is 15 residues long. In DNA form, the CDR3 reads TGCGCCAGCAGCCCTCCGGGACGGACGAACACTGAAGCTTTCTTT. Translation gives CASSPPGRTNTEAFF.

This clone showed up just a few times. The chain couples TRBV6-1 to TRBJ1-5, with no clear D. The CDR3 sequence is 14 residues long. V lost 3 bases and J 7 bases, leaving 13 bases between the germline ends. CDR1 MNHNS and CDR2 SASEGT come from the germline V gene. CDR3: CASSDNGRRQPQHF. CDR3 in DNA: TGTGCCAGCAGTGATAACGGGAGGAGGCAGCCCCAGCATTTT.

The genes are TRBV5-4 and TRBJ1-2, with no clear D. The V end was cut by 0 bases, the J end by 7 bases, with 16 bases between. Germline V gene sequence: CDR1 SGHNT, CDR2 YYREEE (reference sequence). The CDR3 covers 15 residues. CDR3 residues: CASSLALNLFFGYTF. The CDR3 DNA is TGTGCCAGCAGCTTGGCGTTGAACCTATTTTTTGGCTACACCTTC.

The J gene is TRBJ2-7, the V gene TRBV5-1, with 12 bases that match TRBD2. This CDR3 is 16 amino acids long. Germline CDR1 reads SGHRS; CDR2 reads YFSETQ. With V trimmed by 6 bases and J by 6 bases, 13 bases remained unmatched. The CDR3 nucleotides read TGCGCCAGCACCCCCGTCGCCACTAGCGGGAGGCTCGAGCAGTACTTC. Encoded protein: CASTPVATSGRLEQYF. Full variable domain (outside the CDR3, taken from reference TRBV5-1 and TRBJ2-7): KAGVTQTPRYLIKTRGQQVTLSCSPISGHRSVSWYQQTPGQGLQFLFEYFSETQRNKGNFPGRFSGRQFSNSRSEMNVSTLELGDSALYLCASTPVATSGRLEQYFGPGTRLTVT.

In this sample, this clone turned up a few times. The DNA for the CDR3 is TGCGCCAGCAGTTTGGGGCAGGGTCAGCCCCAGCATTTT. Its protein is CASSLGQGQPQHF. J is TRBJ1-5 and V is TRBV10-2; D perhaps matches TRBD1 (5 bases). The CDR3 runs 13 residues. Germline V gene lookup returns CDR1 WSHSY and CDR2 SAAADI. V lost 5 bases and J lost 6, with 11 bases in between.

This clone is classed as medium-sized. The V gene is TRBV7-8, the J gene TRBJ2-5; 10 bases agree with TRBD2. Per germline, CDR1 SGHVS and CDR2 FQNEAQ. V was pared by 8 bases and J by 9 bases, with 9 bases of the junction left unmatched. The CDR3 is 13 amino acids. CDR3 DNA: TGTGCCAGCGGGGAGCGGGAGGGAGGGGCCCAGTACTTC. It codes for CASGEREGGAQYF.